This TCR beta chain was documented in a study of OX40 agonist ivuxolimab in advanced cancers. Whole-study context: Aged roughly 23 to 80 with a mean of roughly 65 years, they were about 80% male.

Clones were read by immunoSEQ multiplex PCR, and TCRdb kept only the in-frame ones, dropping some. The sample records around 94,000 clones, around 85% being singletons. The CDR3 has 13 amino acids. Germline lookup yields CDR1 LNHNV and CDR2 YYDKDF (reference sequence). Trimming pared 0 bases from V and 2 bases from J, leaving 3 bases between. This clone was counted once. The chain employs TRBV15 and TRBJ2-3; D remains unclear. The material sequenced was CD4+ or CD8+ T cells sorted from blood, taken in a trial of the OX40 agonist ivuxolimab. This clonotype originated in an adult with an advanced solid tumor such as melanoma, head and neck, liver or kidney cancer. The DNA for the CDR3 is TGTGCCACCAGCAGAGATGTCACAGATACGCAGTATTTT. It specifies CATSRDVTDTQYF. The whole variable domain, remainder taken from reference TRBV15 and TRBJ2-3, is DAMVIQNPRYQVTQFGKPVTLSCSQTLNHNVMYWYQQKSSQAPKLLFHYYDKDFNNEADTPDNFQSRRPNTSFCFLDIRSPGLGDTAMYLCATSRDVTDTQYFGPGTRLTVL.